The 17 T cell receptor beta chains listed next were all sequenced from one sample in a study of T cell changes during pregnancy in multiple sclerosis. Only in-frame clones appear in the TCRdb table, and some are missing; sequencing was by immunoSEQ multiplex PCR. The sample lists some 60,000 clones, around 93% seen once, with more than 1.5% in the top ten. Sequences were derived from peripheral blood, sampled after pregnancy. The receptors here all came from a female donor with multiple sclerosis, enrolled in a pregnancy study.

This clone was seen once. V usage is TRBV7-2 and J usage is TRBJ1-2; the match to TRBD1 covers 7 bases. This CDR3 spans 14 amino acids. Germline V lookup: CDR1 SGHTA, CDR2 FQGNSA. V gave up 5 bases and J gave up 8 bases; unmatched junction bases: 11. CDR3 sequence reads: CASSQRQGRSGYTF. CDR3 in DNA: TGTGCCAGCAGCCAACGACAGGGTCGGAGCGGCTACACCTTC.

The chain carries TRBV9 and TRBJ2-2; D possibly corresponds to TRBD2 (6 bases). This CDR3 is 16 amino acids long. From germline, CDR1 is SGDLS and CDR2 YYNGEE. The V end was cut by 3 bases, the J end by 5 bases, with 17 bases between. The DNA for the CDR3 is TGTGCCAGCAGCGCCCTTACGGGGGTCGGGACCGGGGAGCTGTTTTTT. The encoded protein is CASSALTGVGTGELFF.

The chain uses TRBV18 and TRBJ2-1; 9 positions match TRBD1. CDR1 is KGHSH and CDR2 is LQKENI in the germline V gene. The CDR3 consists of 15 residues. Germline trimming cut 5 bases from V and 4 bases from J; bases unmatched to any gene: 6. The CDR3 sequence is CASSAQGALYNEQFF. The CDR3 nucleotides are TGTGCCAGCTCAGCACAGGGGGCCTTATACAATGAGCAGTTCTTC.

The CDR3 is CASSFGTSGRADTQYF. For the CDR3, the DNA is TGTGCCAGCAGCTTTGGGACTAGCGGGAGAGCAGATACGCAGTATTTT. The genes are TRBV13 and TRBJ2-3; TRBD2 aligns across 14 bases. The CDR3 spans 16 residues. Trimming cost V 3 bases and J 4 bases; bases outside gene matches: 3. The germline CDR1 and CDR2 sequences are PRHDT and FYEKMQ (reference sequence).

The rearrangement joins TRBV5-4 to TRBJ2-7, with 7 bases fitting TRBD1. With V trimmed by 0 bases and J by 3 bases, 3 bases remained unmatched. CDR1 is SGHNT, CDR2 YYREEE, per germline (reference sequence). The CDR3 length is 14 residues. CDR3 sequence (DNA): TGTGCCAGCAGCTTGGAAGGGGACAGCTACGAGCAGTACTTC. It encodes CASSLEGDSYEQYF.

This clone was observed once. V is TRBV11-1 and J is TRBJ2-7; 7 bases agree with TRBD2. CDR1 SGHAT and CDR2 FQDESV come from the germline V gene (reference sequence). This CDR3 comprises 14 residues. Trimming took 7 bases from V and 5 from J; bases not matched to a gene: 11. CDR3: CASTTELASHEQYF. In DNA form, the CDR3 reads TGTGCCAGCACCACCGAACTAGCGTCCCACGAGCAGTACTTC.

In nucleotides, the CDR3 is TGTGCCAGCAGCTTGGGCGGGAACTCCTACGAGCAGTACTTC. This gives the protein CASSLGGNSYEQYF. This chain joins TRBV5-6 and TRBJ2-7, with D possibly TRBD2 on 6 matching bases. Trimming stripped 0 bases from V and 0 bases from J, with 7 bases between. Germline V gene data show CDR1 as SGHDT and CDR2 as YYEEEE. This CDR3 has 14 amino acids. Supplemented by reference TRBV5-6 and TRBJ2-7, the full variable domain reads DAGVTQSPTHLIKTRGQQVTLRCSPKSGHDTVSWYQQALGQGPQFIFQYYEEEERQRGNFPDRFSGHQFPNYSSELNVNALLLGDSALYLCASSLGGNSYEQYFGPGTRLTVT.

The CDR3 DNA sequence: TGTGCCAGCAGCTTTTTCGGAGGAGCGGACTACGAGCAGTACTTC. Protein product: CASSFFGGADYEQYF. This chain uses TRBV11-2 with TRBJ2-7, with D possibly being TRBD2 (5 bases). CDR1 and CDR2 (germline): SGHAT, FQNNGV. The CDR3 runs to 15 residues. V was cut by 3 bases and J by 3 bases, with 15 bases left in between. Full variable domain (missing parts from reference TRBV11-2 and TRBJ2-7): EAGVAQSPRYKIIEKRQSVAFWCNPISGHATLYWYQQILGQGPKLLIQFQNNGVVDDSQLPKDRFSAERLKGVDSTLKIQPAKLEDSAVYLCASSFFGGADYEQYFGPGTRLTVT.

The J gene is TRBJ1-2, the V gene TRBV11-2; TRBD1 is a possible D gene (5 bases). Trimming cost V 6 bases and J 0 bases, with 8 bases left between them. Germline V gives CDR1 SGHAT, CDR2 FQNNGV. CDR3 length equals 13 residues. CDR3: CASRQGTNYGYTF. The DNA of the CDR3 is TGTGCCAGCAGGCAGGGCACTAACTATGGCTACACCTTC.

V is TRBV21-1 and J is TRBJ2-7; whether TRBD1, the table's D call, matches the DNA was not checked. TRBV21-1 is a listed pseudogene. CDR3 length: 16 residues. Here the CDR3 DNA reads TGTGCCAGCAGCCTCCCTGACCAGGACATATTCTACGAGCAGTACTTC. It codes for CASSLPDQDIFYEQYF.

This sequence joins TRBV29-1 and TRBJ1-2; D not certain. Trimming took 4 bases from V and 4 from J, leaving 16 bases between them. The CDR3 is 14 amino acids. Germline V gene data show CDR1 as SQVTM and CDR2 as ANQGSEA. The CDR3 DNA reads as TGCAGCGTTGTTGGCCGGAGTGCGGGCTATGGCTACACCTTC. Translating it yields CSVVGRSAGYGYTF. The whole variable domain, filled in from reference TRBV29-1 and TRBJ1-2, reads SAVISQKPSRDICQRGTSLTIQCQVDSQVTMMFWYRQQPGQSLTLIATANQGSEATYESGFVIDKFPISRPNLTFSTLTVSNMSPEDSSIYLCSVVGRSAGYGYTFGSGTRLTVV.

The chain joins TRBV28 to TRBJ2-3; possible D gene TRBD1, 6 bases. Germline lookup yields CDR1 MDHEN and CDR2 SYDVKM. V was clipped by 2 bases and J by 1 base, with 10 bases between them. This CDR3 has 15 amino acids. The CDR3 nucleotides read TGTGCCAGCAGTTTAGGGGGCGGACGCACAGATACGCAGTATTTT. This gives the protein CASSLGGGRTDTQYF.

The V and J genes are TRBV21-1 and TRBJ2-1; the listed D gene, TRBD2, was not tested against the DNA. TRBV21-1 is flagged as a pseudogene. The CDR3 extends over 13 amino acids. The DNA of the CDR3 is TGTGCCAGCGAGTCTAGCGGGAGAAATGAGCAGTTCTTC. As protein: CASESSGRNEQFF.

The J gene is TRBJ2-7, the V gene TRBV11-3, with 8 bases that match TRBD1. With 3 bases clipped from V and 3 bases from J, the junction kept 4 bases outside the gene matches. CDR3 size: 14 residues. In germline, CDR1 is SGHNT, CDR2 YENEEA. The chain's CDR3 is CASSFGTGYYEQYF. CDR3 nucleotides: TGTGCCAGCAGCTTCGGGACAGGATACTACGAGCAGTACTTC.

The chain couples TRBV29-1 to TRBJ2-7; D uncertain. Germline-derived CDR1 and CDR2 are SQVTM and ANQGSEA. The CDR3 length is 11 residues. Trimming removed 3 bases at V and 0 bases at J, with 3 bases between. The CDR3 sequence: CSVEASYEQYF. The CDR3 nucleotides are TGCAGCGTTGAGGCCTCCTACGAGCAGTACTTC.

The gene calls are TRBV18 and TRBJ2-2; the D is unclear. Germline CDR1 KGHSH, CDR2 LQKENI. The CDR3 spans 14 residues. Trimming stripped 6 bases from V and 2 bases from J, with 10 bases between. The CDR3 sequence: CASSLDTNTGELFF. CDR3 sequence (DNA): TGTGCCAGCTCCCTTGACACCAACACCGGGGAGCTGTTTTTT.

V and J are TRBV29-1 and TRBJ2-1, with 13 bases that match TRBD2. The CDR3 totals 17 residues. Losses at the gene ends were 4 bases for V and 4 bases for J; bases not matched to a gene: 10. Germline assignment: CDR1 SQVTM and CDR2 ANQGSEA. CDR3 nucleotide sequence: TGCAGCGTTGGGGAGACTAGCGGGAGGCAACGGTACAATGAGCAGTTCTTC. Encoded protein: CSVGETSGRQRYNEQFF.